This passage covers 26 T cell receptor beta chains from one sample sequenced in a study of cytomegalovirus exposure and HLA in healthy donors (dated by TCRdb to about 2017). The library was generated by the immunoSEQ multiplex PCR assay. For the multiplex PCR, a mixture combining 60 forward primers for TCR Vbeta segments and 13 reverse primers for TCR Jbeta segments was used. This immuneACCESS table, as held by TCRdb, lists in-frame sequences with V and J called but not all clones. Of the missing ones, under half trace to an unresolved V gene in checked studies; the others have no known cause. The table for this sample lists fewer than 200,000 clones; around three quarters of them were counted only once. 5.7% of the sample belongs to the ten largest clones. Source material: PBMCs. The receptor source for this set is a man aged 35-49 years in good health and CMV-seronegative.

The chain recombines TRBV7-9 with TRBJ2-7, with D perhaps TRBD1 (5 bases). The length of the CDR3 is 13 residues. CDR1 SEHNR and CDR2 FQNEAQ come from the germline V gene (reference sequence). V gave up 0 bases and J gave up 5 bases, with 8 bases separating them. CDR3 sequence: CASSLARAHEQYF. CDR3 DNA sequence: TGTGCCAGCAGCTTAGCCAGGGCCCACGAGCAGTACTTC.

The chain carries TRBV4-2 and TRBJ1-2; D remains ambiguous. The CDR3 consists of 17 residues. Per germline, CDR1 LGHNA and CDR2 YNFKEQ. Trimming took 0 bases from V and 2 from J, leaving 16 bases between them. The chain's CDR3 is CASSQEVTRRGNYGYTF. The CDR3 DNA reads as TGTGCCAGCAGCCAAGAAGTAACCAGGAGAGGGAACTATGGCTACACCTTC.

The CDR3 DNA reads as TGTGCCAGTAGCGGAGGACTAGCGGGGGATTCTTGGGAGCAGTACTTC. Translation gives CASSGGLAGDSWEQYF. The chain is built from TRBV19 and TRBJ2-7; the match to TRBD2 covers 13 bases. J gave up 7 bases and V 6 bases, and 12 bases lay outside the gene matches. This CDR3 is 16 amino acids long. Per the germline V gene, CDR1 is LNHDA and CDR2 is SQIVND (reference sequence). The full variable domain, with the rest looked up from reference TRBV19 and TRBJ2-7, is DGGITQSPKYLFRKEGQNVTLSCEQNLNHDAMYWYRQDPGQGLRLIYYSQIVNDFQKGDIAEGYSVSREKKESFPLTVTSAQKNPTAFYLCASSGGLAGDSWEQYFGPGTRLTVT.

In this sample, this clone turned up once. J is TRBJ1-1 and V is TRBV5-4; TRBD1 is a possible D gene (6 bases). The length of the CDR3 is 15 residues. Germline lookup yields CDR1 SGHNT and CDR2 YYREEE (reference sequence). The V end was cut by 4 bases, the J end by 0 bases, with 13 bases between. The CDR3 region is CASSPRGALNTEAFF. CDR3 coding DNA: TGTGCCAGCAGCCCACGGGGGGCCCTGAACACTGAAGCTTTCTTT.

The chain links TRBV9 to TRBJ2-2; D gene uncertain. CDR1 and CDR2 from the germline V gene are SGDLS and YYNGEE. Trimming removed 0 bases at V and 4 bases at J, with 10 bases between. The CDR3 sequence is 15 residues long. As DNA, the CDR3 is TGTGCCAGCAGCGTAGGGGCAGTGGCCACCGGGGAGCTGTTTTTT. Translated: CASSVGAVATGELFF. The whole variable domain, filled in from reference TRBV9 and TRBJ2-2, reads DSGVTQTPKHLITATGQRVTLRCSPRSGDLSVYWYQQSLDQGLQFLIQYYNGEERAKGNILERFSAQQFPDLHSELNLSSLELGDSALYFCASSVGAVATGELFFGEGSRLTVL.

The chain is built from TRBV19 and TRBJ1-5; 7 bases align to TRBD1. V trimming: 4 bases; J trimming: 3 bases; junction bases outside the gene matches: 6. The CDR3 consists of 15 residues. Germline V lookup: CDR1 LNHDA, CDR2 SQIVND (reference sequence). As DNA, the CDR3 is TGTGCCAGTAGTACCCGGGACAGACTCAATCAGCCCCAGCATTTT. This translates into CASSTRDRLNQPQHF.

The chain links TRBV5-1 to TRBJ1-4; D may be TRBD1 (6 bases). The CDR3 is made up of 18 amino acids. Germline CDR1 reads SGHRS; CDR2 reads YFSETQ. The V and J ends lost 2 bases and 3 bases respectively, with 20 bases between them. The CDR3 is CASSFRGGGGNPNEKLFF. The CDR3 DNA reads TGCGCCAGCAGCTTTCGCGGGGGCGGCGGTAACCCTAATGAAAAACTGTTTTTT.

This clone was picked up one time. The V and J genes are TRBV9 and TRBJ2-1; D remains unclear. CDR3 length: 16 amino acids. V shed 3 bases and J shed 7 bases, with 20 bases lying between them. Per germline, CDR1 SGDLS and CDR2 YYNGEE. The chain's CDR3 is CASSGDSWALGNEQFF. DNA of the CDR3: TGTGCCAGCAGCGGCGATTCATGGGCCCTTGGGAATGAGCAGTTCTTC. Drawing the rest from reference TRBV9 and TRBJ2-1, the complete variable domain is DSGVTQTPKHLITATGQRVTLRCSPRSGDLSVYWYQQSLDQGLQFLIQYYNGEERAKGNILERFSAQQFPDLHSELNLSSLELGDSALYFCASSGDSWALGNEQFFGPGTRLTVL.

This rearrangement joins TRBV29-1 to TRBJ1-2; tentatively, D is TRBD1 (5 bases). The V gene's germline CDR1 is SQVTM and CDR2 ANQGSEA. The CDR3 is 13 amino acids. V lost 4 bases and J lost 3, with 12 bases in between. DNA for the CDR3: TGCAGCGTTGCGGGGGGAGGTGACTATGGCTACACCTTC. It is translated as CSVAGGGDYGYTF.

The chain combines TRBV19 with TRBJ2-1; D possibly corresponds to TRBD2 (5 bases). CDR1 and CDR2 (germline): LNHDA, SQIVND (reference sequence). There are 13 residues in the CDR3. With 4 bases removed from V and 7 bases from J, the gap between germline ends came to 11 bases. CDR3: CASSTVALNEQFF. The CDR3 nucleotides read TGTGCCAGTAGTACCGTAGCGTTGAATGAGCAGTTCTTC.

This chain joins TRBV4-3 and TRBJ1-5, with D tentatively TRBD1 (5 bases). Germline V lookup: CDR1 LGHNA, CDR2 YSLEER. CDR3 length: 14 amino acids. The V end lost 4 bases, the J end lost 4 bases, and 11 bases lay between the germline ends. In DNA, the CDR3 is TGCGCCAGCAGCCCGGGGACTGGAAATCAGCCCCAGCATTTT. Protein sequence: CASSPGTGNQPQHF.

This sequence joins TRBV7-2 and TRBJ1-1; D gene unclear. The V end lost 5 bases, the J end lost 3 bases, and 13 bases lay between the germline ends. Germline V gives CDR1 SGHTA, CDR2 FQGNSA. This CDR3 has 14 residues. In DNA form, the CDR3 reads TGTGCCAGCAGCGAGGCTAGTTTTTACACTGAAGCTTTCTTT. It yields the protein CASSEASFYTEAFF.

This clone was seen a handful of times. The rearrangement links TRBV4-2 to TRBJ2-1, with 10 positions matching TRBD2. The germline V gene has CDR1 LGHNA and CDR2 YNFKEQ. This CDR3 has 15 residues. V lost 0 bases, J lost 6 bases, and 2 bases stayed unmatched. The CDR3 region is CASSQEAGGSNEQFF. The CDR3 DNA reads TGTGCCAGCAGCCAAGAAGCGGGGGGGTCCAATGAGCAGTTCTTC.

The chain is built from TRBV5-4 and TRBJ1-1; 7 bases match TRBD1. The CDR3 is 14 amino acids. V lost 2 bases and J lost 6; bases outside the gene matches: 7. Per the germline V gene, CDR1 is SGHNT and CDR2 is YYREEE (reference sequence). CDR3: CASSFLEGGSEAFF. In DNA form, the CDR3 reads TGTGCCAGCAGCTTCCTAGAAGGGGGCTCTGAAGCTTTCTTT.

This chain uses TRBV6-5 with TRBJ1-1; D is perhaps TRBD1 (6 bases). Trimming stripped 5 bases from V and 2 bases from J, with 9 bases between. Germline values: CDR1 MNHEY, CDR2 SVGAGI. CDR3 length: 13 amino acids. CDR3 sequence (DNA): TGTGCCAGCAGTCGAGGGGGTAACACTGAAGCTTTCTTT. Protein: CASSRGGNTEAFF.

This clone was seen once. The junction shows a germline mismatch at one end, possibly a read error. Here the CDR3 DNA reads TGTGCCAGCAGCCTAGTCACCGCCAAGCACTTC. This encodes CASSLVTAKHF. V is TRBV13 and J is TRBJ2-5, with unresolved D. Germline assignment: CDR1 PRHDT and CDR2 FYEKMQ (reference sequence). CDR3 length equals 11 residues.

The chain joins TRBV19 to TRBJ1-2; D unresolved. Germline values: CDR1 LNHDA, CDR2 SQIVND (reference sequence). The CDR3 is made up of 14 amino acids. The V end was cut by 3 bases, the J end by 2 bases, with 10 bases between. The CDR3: CASSITTANYGYTF. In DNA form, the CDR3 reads TGTGCCAGTAGTATTACGACTGCCAACTATGGCTACACCTTC.

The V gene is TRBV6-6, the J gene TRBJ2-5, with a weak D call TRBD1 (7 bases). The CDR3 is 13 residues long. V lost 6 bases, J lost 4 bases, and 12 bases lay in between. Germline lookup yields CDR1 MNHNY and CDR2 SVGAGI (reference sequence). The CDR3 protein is CASSHRGGETQYF. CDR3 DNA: TGTGCCAGCAGCCACAGGGGAGGAGAGACCCAGTACTTC.

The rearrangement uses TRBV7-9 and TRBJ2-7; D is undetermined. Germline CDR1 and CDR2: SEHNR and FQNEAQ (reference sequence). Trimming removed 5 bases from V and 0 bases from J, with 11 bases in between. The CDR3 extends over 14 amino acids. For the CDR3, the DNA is TGTGCCAGCAGCCAGATGACATCCTCCTACGAGCAGTACTTC. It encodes CASSQMTSSYEQYF.

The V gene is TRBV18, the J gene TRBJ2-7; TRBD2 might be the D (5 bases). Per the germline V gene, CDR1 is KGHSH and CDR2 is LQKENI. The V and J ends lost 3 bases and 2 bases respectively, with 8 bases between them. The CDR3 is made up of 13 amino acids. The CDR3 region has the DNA TGTGCCAGCTCACCGAGCGGAACCTACGAGCAGTACTTC. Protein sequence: CASSPSGTYEQYF. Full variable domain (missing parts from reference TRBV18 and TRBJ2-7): NAGVMQNPRHLVRRRGQEARLRCSPMKGHSHVYWYRQLPEEGLKFMVYLQKENIIDESGMPKERFSAEFPKEGPSILRIQQVVRGDSAAYFCASSPSGTYEQYFGPGTRLTVT.

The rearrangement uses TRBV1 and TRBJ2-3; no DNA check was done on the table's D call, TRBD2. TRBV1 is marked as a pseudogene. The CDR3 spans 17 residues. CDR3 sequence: CTSSQDDRLAESDTQYF. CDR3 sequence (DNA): TGCACCAGCAGCCAAGATGACCGGCTAGCGGAATCAGATACGCAGTATTTT.

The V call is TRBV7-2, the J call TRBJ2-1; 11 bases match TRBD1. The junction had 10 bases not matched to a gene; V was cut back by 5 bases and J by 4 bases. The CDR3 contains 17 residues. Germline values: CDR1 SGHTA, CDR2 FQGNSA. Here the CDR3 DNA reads TGTGCCAGCAGCGACATCAGGACAGGGGGCAGGTACAATGAGCAGTTCTTC. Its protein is CASSDIRTGGRYNEQFF.

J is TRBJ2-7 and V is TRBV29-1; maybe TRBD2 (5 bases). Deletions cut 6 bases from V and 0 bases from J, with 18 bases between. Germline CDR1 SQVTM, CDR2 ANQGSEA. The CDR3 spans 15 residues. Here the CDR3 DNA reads TGCAGCGTCCTCGAGGGCAGGTCCTTCTCCTACGAGCAGTACTTC. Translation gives CSVLEGRSFSYEQYF.

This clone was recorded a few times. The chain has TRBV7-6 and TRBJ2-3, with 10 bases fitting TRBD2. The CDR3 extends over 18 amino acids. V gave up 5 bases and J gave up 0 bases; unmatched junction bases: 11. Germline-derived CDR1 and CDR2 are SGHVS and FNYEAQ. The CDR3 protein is CASSPSPGTSESTDTQYF. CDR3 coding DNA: TGTGCCAGCAGCCCCAGTCCCGGGACTAGCGAGAGCACAGATACGCAGTATTTT.

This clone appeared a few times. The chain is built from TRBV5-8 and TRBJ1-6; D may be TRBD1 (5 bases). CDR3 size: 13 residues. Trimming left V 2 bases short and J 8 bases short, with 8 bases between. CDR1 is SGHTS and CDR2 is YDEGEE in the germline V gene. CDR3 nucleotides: TGTGCCAGCAGCTTCAGGGAGGATTCACCCCTCCACTTT. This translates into CASSFREDSPLHF.

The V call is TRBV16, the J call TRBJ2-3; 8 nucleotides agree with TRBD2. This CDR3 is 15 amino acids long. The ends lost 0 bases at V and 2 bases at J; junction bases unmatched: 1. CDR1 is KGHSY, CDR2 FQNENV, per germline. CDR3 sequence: CASSQSTSVTDTQYF. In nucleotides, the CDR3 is TGTGCCAGCAGCCAATCGACTAGCGTCACAGATACGCAGTATTTT.